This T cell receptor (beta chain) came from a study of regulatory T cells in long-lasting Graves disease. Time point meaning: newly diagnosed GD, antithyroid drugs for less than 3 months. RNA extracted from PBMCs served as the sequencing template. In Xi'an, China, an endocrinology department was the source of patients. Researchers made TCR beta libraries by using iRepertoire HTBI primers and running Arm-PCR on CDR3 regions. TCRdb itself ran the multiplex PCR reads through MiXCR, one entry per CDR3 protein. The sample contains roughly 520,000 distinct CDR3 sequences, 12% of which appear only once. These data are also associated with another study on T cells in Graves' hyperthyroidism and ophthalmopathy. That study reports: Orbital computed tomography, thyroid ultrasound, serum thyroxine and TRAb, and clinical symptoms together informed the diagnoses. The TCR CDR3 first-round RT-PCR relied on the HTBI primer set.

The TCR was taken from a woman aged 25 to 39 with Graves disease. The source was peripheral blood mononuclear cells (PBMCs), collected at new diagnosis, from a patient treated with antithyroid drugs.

This chain's CDR3 is CSARTSGKNIQYF. DNA for the CDR3: TGCAGTGCCAGGACTAGCGGGAAGAACATTCAGTACTTC. The chain has TRBV20-1 and TRBJ2-4; 12 nucleotides agree with TRBD2. From germline, CDR1 is DFQATT and CDR2 SNEGSKA (reference sequence). The CDR3 covers 13 residues. V gave up 6 bases and J gave up 7 bases; unmatched junction bases: 4.